This entry describes one T cell receptor (beta chain). Its binding antigen is unknown. The record has no base qualities; no much larger clone is one base away. Trimming at the junction amounts to 5 bases on V and 4 bases on J, and the germline ends lie 14 bases apart. The CDR3 covers 13 residues, taking in both the cysteine and the phenylalanine. The sequence is cut down to CDR3 DNA, 39 bases in frame from base 1. Taken from the germline V gene, the CDR1 and CDR2 loops are SQVTM and ANQGSEA. These data originate in a study of STAT5B mutations in CD4+ large granular lymphocyte leukemia (dated by TCRdb to between 2021 and 2024). Background on the whole study: Among the healthy controls, the CDR3 'QG' motif was associated with a particular HLA allele. The study compared the TCRbeta repertoires of patients with CD4+ T-cell large granular lymphocyte leukemia against the TCRbeta repertoires of healthy blood donors. Flow cytometry on FACSCanto II or FACSVerse showed that the purified fractions were more than 95% pure among lymphocytes. Summary of the overall study and its limitations: Greater clonality appeared to be present in CD4-sorted patient repertoires than in healthy CD4+ repertoires, and the difference was retained after the putative leukemic clones were removed. Data were not HLA-matched; higher clonality in CD4+ versus CD8+ T-LGLL could reflect the relatively small sample size. TRBV06-family usage was enriched among the top patient clones (8/27) compared with healthy controls (2/35). Main leukemic clonotypes were private to each patient, although 20% to 25% of the main leukemic clonotypes were found at low frequency in the non-leukemic repertoires of other patients.

The healthy control group was made up of roughly 39 blood donors, and the Finnish Red Cross blood service supplied their buffy coats. All TCR-sequenced material derived from peripheral blood: patient blood samples and healthy donor buffy coats. Ficoll-Hypaque gradient centrifugation was used to isolate peripheral blood mononuclear cells. CD4+ cells were magnetically purified from the buffy coats of healthy controls. The Gentra Puregene Cell and Tissue kit was used to extract genomic DNA, and a Qubit 2.0 fluorometer was used to measure the amount of genomic DNA. The immunoSEQ assay at survey resolution was used to sequence TCRbeta rearrangements from genomic DNA. The original pipeline was this. In the TCR sequencing data, the lowest productive clonotype frequency that could be detected was 2.59 x 10-5. Analyses included only productive TCRbeta rearrangements, meaning complete and in-frame sequences. The clonality of each sample was calculated as Simpson clonality in the immunoSEQ Analyzer version 3.0. Clones were grouped by frequency into very rare, small, medium, large (1-20%) or hyperexpanded (>20%) categories. Generation probabilities were estimated with OLGA 1.2.3, V-gene circos plots were made with VDJtools, specificities were looked up in VDJdb, and CDR3 motifs were identified with GLIPH. Held by TCRdb, this immuneACCESS table contains in-frame sequences only and omits some clones. Under half of the omission traces to an unresolved V gene where checked; the cause of the rest is unknown. That table supplies the V and J calls and clone size; D and trimming were determined from the DNA. This sample comprises under 40,000 clones, 70% to 80% of them detected only once. Of the sample, 0.4% to 0.5% falls within the top ten clones.

The sequence joins TRBV29-1 to TRBJ1-1; possibly the D gene is TRBD1, per 6 matching bases. The specimen was CD4+ T cells from blood buffy coats. This sequence originates from a human donor in good health. The DNA sequence follows: TGCAGCGTTACCCCAGGGGCAGTCACTGAAGCTTTCTTT. Translated, it gives CSVTPGAVTEAFF.